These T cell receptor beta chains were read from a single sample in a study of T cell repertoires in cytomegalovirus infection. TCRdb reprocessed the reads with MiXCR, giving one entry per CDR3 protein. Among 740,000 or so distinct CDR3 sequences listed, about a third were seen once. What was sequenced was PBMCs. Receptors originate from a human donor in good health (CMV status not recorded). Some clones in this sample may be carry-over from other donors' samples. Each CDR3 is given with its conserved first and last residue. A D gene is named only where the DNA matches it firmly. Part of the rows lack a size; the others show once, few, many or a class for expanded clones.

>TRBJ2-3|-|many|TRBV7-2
TGTGCCAGCAGCTTAAACGGGATGCGGGGAAGTAGCACAGATACGCAGTATTTT
CASSLNGMRGSSTDTQYF
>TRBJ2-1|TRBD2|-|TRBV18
TGTGCCAGCTCACCGGGACTAGAACGGAATGAGCAGTTCTTC
CASSPGLERNEQFF
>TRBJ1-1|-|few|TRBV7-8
TGTGCCAGCAGCCTACAGACGGCCACTGAAGCTTTCTTT
CASSLQTATEAFF
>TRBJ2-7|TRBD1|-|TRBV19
TGTGCCAGTAGTAATTCCGGGACAGGGGGCTACGAGCAGTACTTC
CASSNSGTGGYEQYF
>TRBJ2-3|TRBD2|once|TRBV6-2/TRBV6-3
TGTGCCAGAAGTGACGAGACTAGCAGGTCGAAGTATTTT
CARSDETSRSKYF
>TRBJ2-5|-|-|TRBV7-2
TGTGCCAGCAGGTCCGACGCCGCTTGGACCCAGTACTTC
CASRSDAAWTQYF
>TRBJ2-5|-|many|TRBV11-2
TGTGCCAGCAGCTTAGATTCTGGGGGAGGAGAGACCCAGTACTTC
CASSLDSGGGETQYF
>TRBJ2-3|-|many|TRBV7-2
TGTGCCAGCAGCTTGGGGGCTGGGGCAGATACGCAGTATTTT
CASSLGAGADTQYF
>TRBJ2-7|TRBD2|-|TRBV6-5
TGTGCCAGCAGGTCTCCCCGGGACTACTCCTACGAGCAGTACTTC
CASRSPRDYSYEQYF
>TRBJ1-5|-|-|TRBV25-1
TGTGCCAGCAGTGGCCGACGGAGGAGGGGCAATCAGACCCAGCATTTT
CASSGRRRRGNQTQHF
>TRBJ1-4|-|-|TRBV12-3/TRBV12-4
TGTGCCAGCAGACGGGGCACTCCAGGGCGGCTGTTTTTT
CASRRGTPGRLFF
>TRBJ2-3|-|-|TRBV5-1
TGCGCCAGCAGCTTGGAGCAAGGCGTTGGCACAGATACGCAGTATTTT
CASSLEQGVGTDTQYF
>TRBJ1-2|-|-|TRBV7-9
TGTGCCAGCAGCTTAGAGGGGGAGATGGGCTACACCTTC
CASSLEGEMGYTF
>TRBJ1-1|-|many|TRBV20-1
TGCAGTGCCAAGCAGGGCATGAACACTGAAGCTTTCTTT
CSAKQGMNTEAFF
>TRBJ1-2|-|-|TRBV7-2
TGTGCCAGCAGCTTTCATGGGGCGGTTGATGGCTACACCTTC
CASSFHGAVDGYTF
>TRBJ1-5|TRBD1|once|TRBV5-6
TGTGCCAGCAGCAAGGACAGGGGAAGGAGCAATCAGCCCCAGCATTTT
CASSKDRGRSNQPQHF
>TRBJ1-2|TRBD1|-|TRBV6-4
TGTGCCAGCAGCCCAGGAACGACAGGGAACTATGGCTACACCTTC
CASSPGTTGNYGYTF
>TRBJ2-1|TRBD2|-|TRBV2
TGTGCCAGCAGTGTTGGTGCGGGAGGACGCAACAATGAGCAGTTCTTC
CASSVGAGGRNNEQFF
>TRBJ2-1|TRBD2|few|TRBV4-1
TGCGCCAGCGCGACTAGCGGGGCCGCCTACAATGAGCAGTTCTTC
CASATSGAAYNEQFF
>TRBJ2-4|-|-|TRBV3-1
TGTGCCAGCAGCCATGGGCAGGGGAGGAACAGCGTTCAGTACTTC
CASSHGQGRNSVQYF
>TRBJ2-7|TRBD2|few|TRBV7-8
TGTGCCAGCAGCGCCGTGACTAGCGGGGGAACCTACGAGCAGTACTTC
CASSAVTSGGTYEQYF
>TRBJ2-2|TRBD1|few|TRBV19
TGTGCCAGTAGAGGGGGCCCGAACACCGGGGAGCTGTTTTTT
CASRGGPNTGELFF
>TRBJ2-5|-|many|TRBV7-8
TGTGCCAGCACTACGGGGGGCCGCCCGGAGACCCAGTACTTC
CASTTGGRPETQYF
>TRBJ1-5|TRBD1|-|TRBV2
TGTGCCAGCAGTGAGGGACAGGGGGCGGGTCAGCCCCAGCATTTT
CASSEGQGAGQPQHF
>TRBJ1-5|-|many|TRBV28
TGTGCCAGCAGCTCCAGAAATCAGCCCCAGCATTTT
CASSSRNQPQHF
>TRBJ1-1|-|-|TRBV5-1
TGCGCCAGCAGCTGGAAGGACGGCTACACTGAAGCTTTCTTT
CASSWKDGYTEAFF
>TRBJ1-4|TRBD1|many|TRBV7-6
TGTGCCAGCAGCCACGGACAGGCCTCGGATTATAATGAAAAACTGTTTTTT
CASSHGQASDYNEKLFF
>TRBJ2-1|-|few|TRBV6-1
TGTGCCAGCGGAACTCATGAAGGCAACGCCTACAATGAGCAGTTCTTC
CASGTHEGNAYNEQFF
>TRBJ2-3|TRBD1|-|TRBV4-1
TGCGCCAGCAGCCATCCGGGACAGGGAGAAGGTACGCAGTATTTT
CASSHPGQGEGTQYF
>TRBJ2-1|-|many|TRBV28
TGTGCCAGCAGTTACCCCTATGAGCAGTTCTTC
CASSYPYEQFF
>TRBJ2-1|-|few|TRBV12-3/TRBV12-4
TGTGCCAGCAGTTTGGATGGGGGCTCTAGTAATGAGCAGTTCTTC
CASSLDGGSSNEQFF
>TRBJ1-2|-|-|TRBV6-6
TGTGCCAGCAGTTACGGGGATGGCTACACCTTC
CASSYGDGYTF
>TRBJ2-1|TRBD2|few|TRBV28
TGTGCCAGCAGTCTCACAACCGGGACTAGCGGGAGGTACAATGAGCAGTTCTTC
CASSLTTGTSGRYNEQFF
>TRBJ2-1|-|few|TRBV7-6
TGTGCCAGCAGCTTAGGGACGCTCGCGGGGACACTCAACAATGAGCAGTTCTTC
CASSLGTLAGTLNNEQFF
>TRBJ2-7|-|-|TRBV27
TGTGCCAGCAGTGCCCAGGTGATGTCCTACGAGCAGTACTTC
CASSAQVMSYEQYF
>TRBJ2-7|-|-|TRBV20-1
TGCAGTGCTAGATCGGGATACACCTACGAGCAGTACTTC
CSARSGYTYEQYF
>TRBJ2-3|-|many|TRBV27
TGTGCCAGCAGTTTACCGCGAGACACGGACACGCAGTATTTT
CASSLPRDTDTQYF
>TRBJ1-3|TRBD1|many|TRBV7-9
TGTGCCTTGACTAAACCGGGACAGGGTCGCCCTGGAAACACCATATATTTT
CALTKPGQGRPGNTIYF
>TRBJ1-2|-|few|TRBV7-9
TGTGCCAGCAGCGGGGGACCTAGCTATGGCTACACCTTC
CASSGGPSYGYTF
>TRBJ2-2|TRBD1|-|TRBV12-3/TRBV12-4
TGTGCCAGCAGTTTTCCAGGGACAGGGGTTAACACCGGGGAGCTGTTTTTT
CASSFPGTGVNTGELFF
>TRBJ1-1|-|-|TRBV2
TGTGCCAGCAGTGACCCCACAGTGAACACTGAAGCTTTCTTT
CASSDPTVNTEAFF
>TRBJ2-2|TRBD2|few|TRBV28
TGTGCCAGCGCGACTAGCGGATACACCGGGGAGCTGTTTTTT
CASATSGYTGELFF
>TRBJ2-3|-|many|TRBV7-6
TGTGCCAGCAGCTTAGGATCGGAGGGCACAGATACGCAGTATTTT
CASSLGSEGTDTQYF
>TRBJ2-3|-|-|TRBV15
TGTGCCACCAGCAGAGATCACTTGATCACAGATACGCAGTATTTT
CATSRDHLITDTQYF
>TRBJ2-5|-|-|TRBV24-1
TGTGCCACCAGTGGGCACCGGGACTCTCAGTACTTC
CATSGHRDSQYF
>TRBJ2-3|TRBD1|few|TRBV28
TGTGCCAGCAGTCCGGGACAGGGAATACGTACGCAGTATTTT
CASSPGQGIRTQYF
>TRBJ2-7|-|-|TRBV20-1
TGCAGTGCTCAGGGGCTAGTTTCCTACGAGCAGTACTTC
CSAQGLVSYEQYF
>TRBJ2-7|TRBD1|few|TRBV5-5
TGTGCCAGCAGCTTCTTGGGACAGCACACCTACGAGCAGTACTTC
CASSFLGQHTYEQYF
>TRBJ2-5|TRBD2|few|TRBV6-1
TGTGCCAGCAGTAATAGCGGGGGAATAAAGACCCAGTACTTC
CASSNSGGIKTQYF
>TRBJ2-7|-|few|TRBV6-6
TGTGCCAGCAGTGGACAACGCTCATTAAACAACGAGCAGTACTTC
CASSGQRSLNNEQYF
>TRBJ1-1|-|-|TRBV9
TGTGCCAGCAGCGTAGTTGGGGGAGTAAACACTGAAGCTTTCTTT
CASSVVGGVNTEAFF
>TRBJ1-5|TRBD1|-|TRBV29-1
TGCAGCGCCGGGACAGGGGGCGGTCAGCCCCAGCATTTT
CSAGTGGGQPQHF
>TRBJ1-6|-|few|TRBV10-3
TGTGCCATCAGTGAGGCCCCCTATAATTCACCCCTCCACTTT
CAISEAPYNSPLHF
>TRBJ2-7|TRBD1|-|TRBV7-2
TGTGCCAGCAGCTTCGAAGGGACAGGGGGGCCCGAGCAGTACTTC
CASSFEGTGGPEQYF
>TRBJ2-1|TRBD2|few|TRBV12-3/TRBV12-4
TGTGCCAGCACCCTGGGGCTAGCGGGAGTTATTGAGCAGTTCTTC
CASTLGLAGVIEQFF
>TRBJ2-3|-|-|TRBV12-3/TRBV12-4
TGTGCCAGCAGTTTATGGGACACCCCCACAGATACGCAGTATTTT
CASSLWDTPTDTQYF
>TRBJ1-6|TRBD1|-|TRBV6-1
TGTGCCAGCAGTGATCGACAGGGTAATTCACCCCTCCACTTT
CASSDRQGNSPLHF
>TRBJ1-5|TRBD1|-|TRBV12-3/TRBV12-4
TGTGCCAGCAGTTTAGCGGACAGGGTTAGTCAGCCCCAGCATTTT
CASSLADRVSQPQHF
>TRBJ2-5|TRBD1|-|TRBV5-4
TGTGCCAGCAGCTCAGGGACAGGGACGAGCAAAGAGACCCAGTACTTC
CASSSGTGTSKETQYF